The T cell receptor beta chain under discussion was sequenced for a study of blood T cell repertoires in COVID-19. Overall study context: Some COVID-19 samples were acute and others convalescent; all came from the United States, Italy and Spain.

As originally analysed: Quantification of nucleated cells was approximated via reference gene primer amplification. Sequenced by immunoSEQ multiplex PCR; TCRdb stores in-frame clones only, minus some. The DNA gave D and trimming, while V, J and clone size come from that table. The data hold some 520,000 clones, with approximately 92% observed a single time. The CDR3 is made up of 16 amino acids. Per germline, CDR1 MNHEY and CDR2 SVGAGI. Trimming took 2 bases from V and 3 from J, leaving 11 bases between them. The chain joins TRBV6-5 to TRBJ1-6; possible D gene TRBD1, 5 bases. The sample was peripheral blood. The sequence was obtained from a young man with COVID-19, enrolled during active disease. CDR3 sequence: CASSYGGFRYNSPLHF. CDR3 nucleotides: TGTGCCAGCAGTTACGGGGGGTTTCGCTATAATTCACCCCTCCACTTT.